This TCR beta chain was documented in a study of T cells after yellow fever vaccination. The CDR3 is 14 residues long. The germline gives CDR1 SGHRS, CDR2 YFSETQ. The V and J ends lost 3 bases and 0 bases respectively, with 10 bases between them. One entry per CDR3 protein results from TCRdb running MiXCR on the 5' RACE reads. The table has 300,000 to 400,000 distinct CDR3 sequences, about 10% seen once. This clonotype came up a few times. The antigen is not known. Broader study findings: Post-booster reappearance was seen for most primary-vaccination clones (nearly 97% CD4, about 90% CD8).

Here the sequenced sample was CD4+ T cells sorted from PBMCs, taken 45 days after the yellow fever booster vaccination. This TCR was sampled from a man younger than 35 who received the YFV17D yellow fever vaccine. This sequence joins TRBV5-1 and TRBJ2-7; D is unclear. The CDR3 reads CASSYSVLSYEQYF. The CDR3, as DNA: TGCGCCAGCAGCTACTCAGTCCTCTCCTACGAGCAGTACTTC.